Shown below are 10 T cell receptor beta chains from a single sample sequenced in a study of blood T cell repertoires in COVID-19 (dated by TCRdb to 2020 to 2022). The receptor library was made with the immunoSEQ multiplex PCR assay. In its TCRdb copy, this immuneACCESS table keeps in-frame sequences only and misses some clones. Where compared with another copy, unresolved V genes explain less than half of these, and the others have no known cause. This sample has approximately 24,000 clones in its table, and 90% to 95% of those were observed once. 4% of the sample is held by the ten biggest clonotypes. Sequencing input: peripheral blood. The source of these receptors is a woman aged 50 to 65 with active COVID-19.

The chain combines TRBV19 with TRBJ1-2; 7 nucleotides line up with TRBD1. V was pared by 3 bases and J by 2 bases, with 6 bases of the junction left unmatched. This CDR3 contains 15 residues. Looked up from germline, CDR1 is LNHDA and CDR2 is SQIVND (reference sequence). Written as DNA, the CDR3 is TGTGCCAGTAGTATCGGGGGCAGGGGGAACTATGGCTACACCTTC. Encoded protein: CASSIGGRGNYGYTF.

As DNA, the CDR3 is TGTGCCACCAGCTTCCCAAATCCCAATCAGCCCCAGCATTTT. As protein: CATSFPNPNQPQHF. This rearrangement joins TRBV15 to TRBJ1-5; D not resolved. The CDR3 has 14 residues. The germline V gene encodes CDR1 LNHNV and CDR2 YYDKDF (reference sequence). V was pared by 5 bases and J by 3 bases, with 11 bases between.

The chain combines TRBV27 with TRBJ2-3; tentative D call: TRBD1 (6 bases). V gave up 5 bases and J gave up 1 base, with 13 bases separating them. Germline assignment: CDR1 MNHEY and CDR2 SMNVEV (reference sequence). This CDR3 has 15 residues. For the CDR3, the DNA is TGTGCCAGCAGTCCTTATGAGGGGGGCACAGATACGCAGTATTTT. This sequence encodes CASSPYEGGTDTQYF.

The chain recombines TRBV5-6 with TRBJ2-7, with 9 nucleotides matching TRBD2. V shed 0 bases and J 2 bases; nucleotides not matched to a gene: 3. CDR3 size: 15 residues. Germline values: CDR1 SGHDT, CDR2 YYEEEE. CDR3 amino acids: CASSLGLAGPYEQYV. Here the CDR3 DNA reads TGTGCCAGCAGCTTGGGGCTAGCGGGGCCCTACGAGCAGTACGTC.

In this sample, this clone turned up once. The chain links TRBV12-3 or TRBV12-4 to TRBJ2-3, with D unclear. This CDR3 region has 13 residues. V shed 1 base and J shed 6 bases, with 8 bases lying between them. CDR3 loop: CASSLGSRDTQYF. CDR3 in DNA: TGTGCCAGCAGTTTAGGGTCGAGGGATACGCAGTATTTT.

A single count supports this clone. This chain uses TRBV27 with TRBJ1-5; D call uncertain. The V end was cut by 2 bases, the J end by 4 bases, with 9 bases between. From germline, CDR1 is MNHEY and CDR2 SMNVEV (reference sequence). The CDR3 covers 14 residues. The CDR3: CASSLNGGNQPQHF. The CDR3 coding sequence is TGTGCCAGCAGTTTAAACGGAGGGAATCAGCCCCAGCATTTT.

This chain joins TRBV5-5 and TRBJ1-2; the D gene is possibly TRBD1 (5 bases). V was trimmed by 4 bases and J by 3 bases, leaving 13 bases between them. This CDR3 has 14 amino acids. Germline CDR1 reads SGHKS; CDR2 reads YYEKEE (reference sequence). CDR3 protein: CASSPLTAYYGYTF. DNA for the CDR3: TGTGCCAGCAGCCCCTTGACAGCTTACTATGGCTACACCTTC. Complete variable domain (other parts from reference TRBV5-5 and TRBJ1-2): DAGVTQSPTHLIKTRGQQVTLRCSPISGHKSVSWYQQVLGQGPQFIFQYYEKEERGRGNFPDRFSARQFPNYSSELNVNALLLGDSALYLCASSPLTAYYGYTFGSGTRLTVV.

The J gene is TRBJ2-7, the V gene TRBV5-8, with D tentatively TRBD1 (6 bases). There are 16 residues in the CDR3. CDR1 is SGHTS and CDR2 is YDEGEE in the germline V gene. Deletions cut 0 bases from V and 3 bases from J, with 16 bases between. This CDR3 reads CASSLAGTPSVYEQYF. In DNA, the CDR3 is TGTGCCAGCAGCTTGGCCGGGACACCAAGCGTCTACGAGCAGTACTTC.

V and J are TRBV27 and TRBJ2-7; D gene uncertain. The germline V gene encodes CDR1 MNHEY and CDR2 SMNVEV (reference sequence). This CDR3 contains 14 residues. Trimming took off 1 base at V and 3 bases at J, with 10 bases between the two ends. CDR3 region: CASSLLFPLYEQYF. Written as DNA, the CDR3 is TGTGCCAGCAGTTTATTATTCCCCCTCTACGAGCAGTACTTC.

This chain joins TRBV23-1 and TRBJ1-2, with TRBD1 as a possible D gene (6 bases). TRBV23-1 is recorded as an ORF, its role being uncertain. The V gene lost 4 bases and the J gene lost 4 bases, with 19 bases spanning the gap. The length of the CDR3 is 16 residues. For the CDR3, the DNA is TGCGCCAGCAGTCTGGGGGCGTTCGTGGGGCTCTATGGCTACACCTTC. Amino acid sequence: CASSLGAFVGLYGYTF.